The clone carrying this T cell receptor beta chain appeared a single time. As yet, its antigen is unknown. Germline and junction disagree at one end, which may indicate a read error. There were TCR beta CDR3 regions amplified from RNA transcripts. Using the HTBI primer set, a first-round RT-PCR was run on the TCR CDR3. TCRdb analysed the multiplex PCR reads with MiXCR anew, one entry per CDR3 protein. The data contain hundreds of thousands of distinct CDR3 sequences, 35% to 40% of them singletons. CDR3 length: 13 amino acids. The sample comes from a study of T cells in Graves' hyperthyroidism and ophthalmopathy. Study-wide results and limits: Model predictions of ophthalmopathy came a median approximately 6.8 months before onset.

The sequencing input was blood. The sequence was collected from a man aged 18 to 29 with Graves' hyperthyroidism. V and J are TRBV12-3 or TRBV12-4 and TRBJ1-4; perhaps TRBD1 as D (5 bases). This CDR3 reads CATSGAPREILFF. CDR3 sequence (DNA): TGTGCCACGAGCGGGGCCCCTAGGGAAATACTGTTTTTT.